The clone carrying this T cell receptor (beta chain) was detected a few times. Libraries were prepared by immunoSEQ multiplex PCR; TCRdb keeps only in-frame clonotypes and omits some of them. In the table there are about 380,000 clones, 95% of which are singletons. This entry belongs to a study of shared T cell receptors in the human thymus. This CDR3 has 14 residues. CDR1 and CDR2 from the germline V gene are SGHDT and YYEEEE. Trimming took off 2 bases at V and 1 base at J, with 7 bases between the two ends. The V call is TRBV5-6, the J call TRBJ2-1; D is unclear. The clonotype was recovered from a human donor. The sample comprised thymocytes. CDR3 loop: CASSFGLSYNEQFF. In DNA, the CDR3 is TGTGCCAGCAGCTTCGGGCTGTCCTACAATGAGCAGTTCTTC. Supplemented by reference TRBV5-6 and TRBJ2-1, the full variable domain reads DAGVTQSPTHLIKTRGQQVTLRCSPKSGHDTVSWYQQALGQGPQFIFQYYEEEERQRGNFPDRFSGHQFPNYSSELNVNALLLGDSALYLCASSFGLSYNEQFFGPGTRLTVL.